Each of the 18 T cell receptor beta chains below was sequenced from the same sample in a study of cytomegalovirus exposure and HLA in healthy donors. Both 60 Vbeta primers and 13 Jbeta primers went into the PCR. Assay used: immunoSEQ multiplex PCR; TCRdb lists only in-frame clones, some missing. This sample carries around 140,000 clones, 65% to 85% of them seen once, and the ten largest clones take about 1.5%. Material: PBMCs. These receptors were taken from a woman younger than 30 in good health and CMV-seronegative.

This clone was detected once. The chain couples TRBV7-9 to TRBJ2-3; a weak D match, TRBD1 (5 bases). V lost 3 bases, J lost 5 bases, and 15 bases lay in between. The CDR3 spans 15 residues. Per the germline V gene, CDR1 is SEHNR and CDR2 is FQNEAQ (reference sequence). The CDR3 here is CASSLFQGREDTQYF. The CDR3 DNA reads TGTGCCAGCAGCTTGTTCCAGGGCAGGGAAGATACGCAGTATTTT. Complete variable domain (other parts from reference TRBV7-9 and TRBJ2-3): DTGVSQNPRHKITKRGQNVTFRCDPISEHNRLYWYRQTLGQGPEFLTYFQNEAQLEKSRLLSDRFSAERPKGSFSTLEIQRTEQGDSAMYLCASSLFQGREDTQYFGPGTRLTVL.

CDR3 coding DNA: TGTGCCAGCAGTTCCTCCTCCTACGAGCAGTACTTC. It encodes CASSSSSYEQYF. V is TRBV27 and J is TRBJ2-7; D is undetermined. Trimming shortened V by 4 bases and J by 0 bases, and 4 bases separated the two germline ends. From germline, CDR1 is MNHEY and CDR2 SMNVEV (reference sequence). There are 12 residues in the CDR3.

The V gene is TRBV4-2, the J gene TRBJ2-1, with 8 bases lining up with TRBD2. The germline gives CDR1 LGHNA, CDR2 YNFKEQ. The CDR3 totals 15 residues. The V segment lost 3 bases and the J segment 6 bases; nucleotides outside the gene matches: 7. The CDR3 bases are TGTGCCAGCAGCCAGACCGGGACTAGGGGCAATGAGCAGTTCTTC. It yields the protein CASSQTGTRGNEQFF.

As DNA, the CDR3 is TGTGCCAGCAGCTTGGGGGGGCGGGCTGGCTACACCTTC. Protein sequence: CASSLGGRAGYTF. The chain carries TRBV5-4 and TRBJ1-2; tentatively, D is TRBD1 (6 bases). This CDR3 comprises 13 residues. V lost 0 bases, J lost 7 bases, and 10 bases lay in between. Looked up from germline, CDR1 is SGHNT and CDR2 is YYREEE (reference sequence).

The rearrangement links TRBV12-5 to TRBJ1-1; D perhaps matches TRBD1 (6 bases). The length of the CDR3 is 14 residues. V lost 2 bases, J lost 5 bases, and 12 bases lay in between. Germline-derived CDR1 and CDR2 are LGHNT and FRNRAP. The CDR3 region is CASGLPSGDTEAFF. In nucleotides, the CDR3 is TGTGCTAGTGGTTTGCCCTCAGGGGATACTGAAGCTTTCTTT.

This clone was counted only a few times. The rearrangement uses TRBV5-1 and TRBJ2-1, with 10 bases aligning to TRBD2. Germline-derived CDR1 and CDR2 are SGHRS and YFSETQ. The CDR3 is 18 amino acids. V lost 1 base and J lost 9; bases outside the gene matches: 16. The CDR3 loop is CASSLRSQAGGPFSEQFF. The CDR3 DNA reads TGCGCCAGCAGCTTGCGAAGCCAAGCGGGAGGGCCGTTTTCTGAGCAGTTCTTC.

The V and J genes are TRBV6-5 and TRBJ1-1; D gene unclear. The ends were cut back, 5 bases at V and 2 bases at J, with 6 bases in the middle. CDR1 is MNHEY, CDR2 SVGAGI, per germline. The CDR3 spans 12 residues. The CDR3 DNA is TGTGCCAGCAGTCGCGTAAACACTGAAGCTTTCTTT. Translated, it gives CASSRVNTEAFF.

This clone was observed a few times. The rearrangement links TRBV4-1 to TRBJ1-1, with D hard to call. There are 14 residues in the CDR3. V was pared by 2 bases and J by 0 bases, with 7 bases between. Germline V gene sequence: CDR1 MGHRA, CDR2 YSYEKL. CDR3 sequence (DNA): TGCGCCAGCAGCCAACTGGCCCTGAACACTGAAGCTTTCTTT. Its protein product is CASSQLALNTEAFF.

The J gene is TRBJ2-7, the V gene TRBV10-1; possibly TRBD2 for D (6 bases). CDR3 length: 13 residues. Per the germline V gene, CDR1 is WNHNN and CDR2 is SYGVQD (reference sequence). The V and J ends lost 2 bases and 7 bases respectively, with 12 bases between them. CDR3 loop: CASSESSGGEQYF. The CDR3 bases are TGCGCCAGCAGTGAGAGTAGCGGTGGAGAGCAGTACTTC.

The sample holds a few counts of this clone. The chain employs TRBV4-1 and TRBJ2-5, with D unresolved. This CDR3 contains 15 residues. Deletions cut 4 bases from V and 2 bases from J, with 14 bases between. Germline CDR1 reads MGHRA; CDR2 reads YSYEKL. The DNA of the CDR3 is TGCGCCAGCAGCCCCATAGGAAGGCGGCAAGAGACCCAGTACTTC. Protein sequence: CASSPIGRRQETQYF.

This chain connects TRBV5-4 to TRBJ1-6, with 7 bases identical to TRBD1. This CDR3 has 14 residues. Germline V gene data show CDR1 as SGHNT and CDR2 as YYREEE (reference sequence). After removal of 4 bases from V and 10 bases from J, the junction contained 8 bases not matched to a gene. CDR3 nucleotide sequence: TGTGCCAGCAGCCTCGGGACAGAGGGATCACCCCTCCACTTT. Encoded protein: CASSLGTEGSPLHF.

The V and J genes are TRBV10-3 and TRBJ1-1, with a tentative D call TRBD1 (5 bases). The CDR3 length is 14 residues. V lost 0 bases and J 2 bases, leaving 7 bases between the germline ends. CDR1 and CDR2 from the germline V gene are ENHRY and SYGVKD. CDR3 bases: TGTGCCATCAGTGAGTCGACAGACAACACTGAAGCTTTCTTT. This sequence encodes CAISESTDNTEAFF.

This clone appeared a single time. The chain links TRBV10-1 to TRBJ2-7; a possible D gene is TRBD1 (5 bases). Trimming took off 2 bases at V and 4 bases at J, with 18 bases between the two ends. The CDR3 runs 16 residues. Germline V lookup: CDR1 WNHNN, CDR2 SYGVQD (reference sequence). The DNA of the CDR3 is TGCGCCAGCAGTGAGAATATAGGACACGGTGTGTACGAGCAGTACTTC. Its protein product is CASSENIGHGVYEQYF.

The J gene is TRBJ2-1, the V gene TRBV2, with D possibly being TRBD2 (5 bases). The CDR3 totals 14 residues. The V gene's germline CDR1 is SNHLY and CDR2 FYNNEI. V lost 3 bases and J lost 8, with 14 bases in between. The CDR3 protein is CASSDRRAPHEQFF. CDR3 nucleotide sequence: TGTGCCAGCAGTGACCGGCGGGCCCCCCATGAGCAGTTCTTC.

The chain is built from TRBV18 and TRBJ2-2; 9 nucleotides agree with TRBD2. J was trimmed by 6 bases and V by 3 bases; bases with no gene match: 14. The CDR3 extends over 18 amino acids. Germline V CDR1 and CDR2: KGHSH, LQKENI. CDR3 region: CASSPVNSRTSAPGELFF. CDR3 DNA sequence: TGTGCCAGCTCACCGGTGAATTCGAGGACTAGCGCACCCGGGGAGCTGTTTTTT.

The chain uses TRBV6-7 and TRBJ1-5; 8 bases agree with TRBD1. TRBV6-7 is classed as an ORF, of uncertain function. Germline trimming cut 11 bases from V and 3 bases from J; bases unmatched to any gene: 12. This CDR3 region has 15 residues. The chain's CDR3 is CAFSTGTGPNQPQHF. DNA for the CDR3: TGTGCCTTCAGCACCGGGACAGGTCCCAATCAGCCCCAGCATTTT.

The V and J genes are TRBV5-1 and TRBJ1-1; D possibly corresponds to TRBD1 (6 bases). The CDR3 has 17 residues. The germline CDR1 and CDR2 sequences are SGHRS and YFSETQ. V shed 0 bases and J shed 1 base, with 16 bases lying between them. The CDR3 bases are TGCGCCAGCAGCTTGGAAGGACAGCGAGTCCGGAACACTGAAGCTTTCTTT. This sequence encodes CASSLEGQRVRNTEAFF.

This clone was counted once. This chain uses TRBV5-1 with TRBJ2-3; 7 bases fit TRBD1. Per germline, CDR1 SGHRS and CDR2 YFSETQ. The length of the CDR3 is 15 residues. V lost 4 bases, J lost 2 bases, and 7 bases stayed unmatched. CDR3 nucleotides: TGCGCCAGCAGCATCCGACAGGGAGCCACAGATACGCAGTATTTT. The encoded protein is CASSIRQGATDTQYF.